The 25 T cell receptor beta chains presented below share a single source sample, sequenced in a study of shared clonotypes between healthy human individuals. Sequencing was performed with immunoSEQ multiplex PCR; in TCRdb, only in-frame clones are kept and a portion is missing. The sample holds under 1 million clones, 80% to 95% seen once. Naivety among CD8 cells was defined by CD45RO negativity and positive CCR7 selection, thereby excluding terminally differentiated effector memory CD45RA+ cells. The sequencing input was naive CD8+ T cells sorted from blood. These receptors all stem from a man aged 25-40 years in good health.

V and J are TRBV4-1 and TRBJ2-3; 12 nucleotides match TRBD2. Germline V gene data show CDR1 as MGHRA and CDR2 as YSYEKL. This CDR3 spans 19 amino acids. Trimming at V came to 4 bases and at J to 3 bases, leaving 14 bases not matched to a gene. The CDR3 loop is CASSPTSGRNPHPTDTQYF. CDR3 nucleotide sequence: TGCGCCAGCAGCCCGACTAGCGGGAGAAACCCCCACCCTACAGATACGCAGTATTTT.

J is TRBJ2-1 and V is TRBV6-5; 9 nucleotides match TRBD1. V trimming: 5 bases; J trimming: 4 bases; junction bases outside the gene matches: 6. This CDR3 region has 15 residues. Germline CDR1 is MNHEY and CDR2 is SVGAGI. CDR3 coding DNA: TGTGCCAGCAGTACACCCGGGACAGGGTACAATGAGCAGTTCTTC. Translated, it gives CASSTPGTGYNEQFF.

The chain couples TRBV7-9 to TRBJ2-7; 8 positions match TRBD1. The ends lost 2 bases at V and 5 bases at J; junction bases unmatched: 5. The CDR3 has 14 amino acids. CDR1 SEHNR and CDR2 FQNEAQ come from the germline V gene (reference sequence). The CDR3 loop reads CASSLPGGGDEQYF. CDR3 DNA: TGTGCCAGCAGCTTACCAGGGGGCGGTGACGAGCAGTACTTC.

The rearrangement links TRBV5-4 to TRBJ2-7, with 14 bases that match TRBD2. Trimming removed 5 bases from V and 2 bases from J; junction bases left unmatched: 6. CDR1 and CDR2 from the germline V gene are SGHNT and YYREEE (reference sequence). CDR3 length: 16 residues. CDR3 sequence reads: CASSLLTSGRAYEQYF. The CDR3 region has the DNA TGTGCCAGCAGTTTATTGACTAGCGGGAGGGCCTACGAGCAGTACTTC.

Concerning this clone: One end of the junction is discordant with germline, which a read error may explain. The rearrangement uses TRBV5-4 and TRBJ1-1; D not resolved. This CDR3 spans 12 amino acids. Per the germline V gene, CDR1 is SGHNT and CDR2 is YYREEE (reference sequence). As DNA, the CDR3 is TGTGCCAGCAGCTTTGCCAACAATGAAGCTTTCTTT. This gives the protein CASSFANNEAFF.

The gene calls are TRBV28 and TRBJ2-5; D possibly corresponds to TRBD2 (6 bases). CDR1 is MDHEN, CDR2 SYDVKM, per germline. CDR3 length: 14 residues. Trimming took off 6 bases at V and 5 bases at J, with 16 bases between the two ends. The CDR3 DNA reads as TGTGCCAGCAGGACGGGACTGTCCAGGGAGACCCAGTACTTC. Protein product: CASRTGLSRETQYF.

As DNA, the CDR3 is TGCGCCAGCAGCCAAGATTGGGTTACTGGATCCTACGAGCAGTACTTC. It yields the protein CASSQDWVTGSYEQYF. The V call is TRBV4-1, the J call TRBJ2-7; D call uncertain. With 0 bases removed from V and 1 base from J, the gap between germline ends came to 13 bases. Looked up from germline, CDR1 is MGHRA and CDR2 is YSYEKL. This CDR3 contains 16 residues.

V usage is TRBV7-9 and J usage is TRBJ1-3; perhaps TRBD1 as D (5 bases). The length of the CDR3 is 14 residues. Germline-derived CDR1 and CDR2 are SEHNR and FQNEAQ (reference sequence). The V end was cut by 7 bases, the J end by 4 bases, with 14 bases between. CDR3 sequence reads: CASTLAGYGNTIYF. Here the CDR3 DNA reads TGTGCCAGCACCCTAGCAGGGTACGGAAACACCATATATTTT.

A note on this clone: Other DNA sequences in this sample translate to the same CDR3. CDR3 coding DNA: TGTGCCAGCAGCTTTACCAATGAGCAGTTCTTC. Amino acid sequence: CASSFTNEQFF. The chain employs TRBV7-9 and TRBJ2-1; D is unclear. The CDR3 runs 11 residues. Trimming removed 3 bases at V and 6 bases at J, with 3 bases between. Germline V gene lookup returns CDR1 SEHNR and CDR2 FQNEAQ (reference sequence). Full variable domain (outside the CDR3, taken from reference TRBV7-9 and TRBJ2-1): DTGVSQNPRHKITKRGQNVTFRCDPISEHNRLYWYRQTLGQGPEFLTYFQNEAQLEKSRLLSDRFSAERPKGSFSTLEIQRTEQGDSAMYLCASSFTNEQFFGPGTRLTVL.

This chain uses TRBV30 with TRBJ2-7; 8 positions match TRBD2. Germline V gene lookup returns CDR1 GTSNPN and CDR2 SVGIG (reference sequence). Trimming removed 3 bases from V and 3 bases from J; junction bases left unmatched: 16. The CDR3 is made up of 17 amino acids. As DNA, the CDR3 is TGTGCCTGGAGCCCCCTCTTTAGCGGGACCGACTTCTACGAGCAGTACTTC. Protein: CAWSPLFSGTDFYEQYF.

CDR3 in DNA: TGTGCCAGCAGTGAGGCGGACACAGATACGCAGTATTTT. It is translated as CASSEADTDTQYF. The chain couples TRBV9 to TRBJ2-3, with D hard to call. There are 13 residues in the CDR3. The germline gives CDR1 SGDLS, CDR2 YYNGEE. V was clipped by 5 bases and J by 2 bases, with 9 bases between them.

This clone was recorded only once. The V call is TRBV5-1, the J call TRBJ2-7; D is tentatively TRBD1 or TRBD2 (5 bases each). Germline CDR1 and CDR2: SGHRS and YFSETQ. V dropped 4 bases and J dropped 3 bases, with 11 bases sitting between them. The CDR3 sequence is 13 residues long. This CDR3 is CASSVGTGYEQYF. In nucleotides, the CDR3 is TGCGCCAGCAGCGTAGGGACGGGCTACGAGCAGTACTTC.

V and J are TRBV5-1 and TRBJ2-1, with TRBD2 matching over 9 bases. The ends lost 4 bases at V and 0 bases at J; junction bases unmatched: 5. Germline loops: CDR1 SGHRS, CDR2 YFSETQ. The CDR3 consists of 16 residues. As DNA, the CDR3 is TGCGCCAGCAGCGCCGTAGCGGGAGACTCCTACAATGAGCAGTTCTTC. It is translated as CASSAVAGDSYNEQFF.

The chain combines TRBV6-4 with TRBJ1-3; tentatively, D is TRBD1 (5 bases). Germline CDR1 is MRHNA and CDR2 is SNTAGT. V dropped 2 bases and J dropped 1 base, with 12 bases sitting between them. This CDR3 spans 16 amino acids. The CDR3: CASSDPPRVSGNTIYF. The CDR3 DNA reads TGTGCCAGCAGTGACCCTCCCAGGGTTTCTGGAAACACCATATATTTT.

CDR3 in DNA: TGTGCCACGGGACCTTACAATGAGCAGTTCTTC. It is translated as CATGPYNEQFF. The chain is built from TRBV27 and TRBJ2-1; either TRBD1 or TRBD2 may fit D (5 bases each). This CDR3 contains 11 residues. From germline, CDR1 is MNHEY and CDR2 SMNVEV (reference sequence). V was trimmed by 10 bases and J by 4 bases, leaving 8 bases between them.

J is TRBJ2-3 and V is TRBV14, with unresolved D. From germline, CDR1 is SGHDN and CDR2 FVKESK. The V end lost 1 base, the J end lost 6 bases, and 5 bases lay between the germline ends. The CDR3 has 12 residues. CDR3 region: CASSQVMDTQYF. The CDR3 region has the DNA TGTGCCAGCAGCCAAGTGATGGATACGCAGTATTTT.

The chain recombines TRBV29-1 with TRBJ2-2; 9 bases are shared with TRBD1. V trimming: 6 bases; J trimming: 7 bases; junction bases outside the gene matches: 6. This CDR3 has 13 amino acids. The V gene's germline CDR1 is SQVTM and CDR2 ANQGSEA. The DNA of the CDR3 is TGCAGCGTCGGACAGGGGCTGGGCGGGGAGCTGTTTTTT. Protein product: CSVGQGLGGELFF.

This sequence joins TRBV5-6 and TRBJ1-2; D possibly corresponds to TRBD1 (5 bases). CDR3 length: 14 residues. Trimming took off 3 bases at V and 7 bases at J, with 16 bases between the two ends. Looked up from germline, CDR1 is SGHDT and CDR2 is YYEEEE. The CDR3 DNA reads as TGTGCCAGCAGCTGGGGGACCGACCCTGGTGGCTACACCTTC. Amino acids: CASSWGTDPGGYTF.

The chain has TRBV10-3 and TRBJ2-7, with 8 nucleotides matching TRBD2. Germline assignment: CDR1 ENHRY and CDR2 SYGVKD. The CDR3 has 17 amino acids. With V trimmed by 0 bases and J by 5 bases, 12 bases remained unmatched. The CDR3 DNA sequence: TGTGCCATCAGTGAGTCAGCGGGAGTATCCCTTAACCACGAGCAGTACTTC. As protein: CAISESAGVSLNHEQYF.

This rearrangement joins TRBV19 to TRBJ2-2; 7 nucleotides line up with TRBD1. Looked up from germline, CDR1 is LNHDA and CDR2 is SQIVND (reference sequence). Trimming took 7 bases from V and 5 from J; bases not matched to a gene: 13. This CDR3 is 16 amino acids long. The CDR3 nucleotides are TGTGCCAGTACCTCAGCAGGGGGAAAAGGAACCGGGGAGCTGTTTTTT. This sequence encodes CASTSAGGKGTGELFF.

The CDR3 sequence is CASPDQFGTSGKVVADTQYF. The CDR3 region has the DNA TGTGCCAGCCCCGACCAGTTCGGGACTAGCGGGAAGGTAGTCGCAGATACGCAGTATTTT. The chain carries TRBV2 and TRBJ2-3; 13 bases are a match to TRBD2. Germline CDR1 and CDR2: SNHLY and FYNNEI. J lost 4 bases, V lost 8 bases, and 21 bases had no gene match. The CDR3 consists of 20 residues.

The rearrangement joins TRBV13 to TRBJ2-3; D possibly corresponds to TRBD2 (6 bases). Trimming took off 5 bases at V and 4 bases at J, with 13 bases between the two ends. Germline V CDR1 and CDR2: PRHDT, FYEKMQ (reference sequence). CDR3 size: 14 residues. This CDR3 reads CASSPLGGADTQYF. As DNA, the CDR3 is TGTGCCAGCAGCCCGCTGGGGGGTGCAGATACGCAGTATTTT.

The rearrangement joins TRBV7-2 to TRBJ2-7, with TRBD1 matching over 7 bases. CDR3 length: 15 amino acids. The germline V gene has CDR1 SGHTA and CDR2 FQGNSA. J lost 5 bases, V lost 4 bases, and 11 bases had no gene match. The CDR3 region has the DNA TGTGCCAGCAGCTACCCGACAGGGCAGTTAGACGAGCAGTACTTC. The encoded protein is CASSYPTGQLDEQYF.

The chain joins TRBV7-9 to TRBJ2-7, with 8 positions matching TRBD1. CDR1 and CDR2 from the germline V gene are SEHNR and FQNEAQ (reference sequence). This CDR3 has 13 residues. After removal of 8 bases from V and 5 bases from J, the junction contained 8 bases not matched to a gene. The chain's CDR3 is CASASQGAHEQYF. Here the CDR3 DNA reads TGTGCCAGCGCAAGTCAGGGGGCCCACGAGCAGTACTTC. The full variable domain, rest sourced from reference TRBV7-9 and TRBJ2-7, is DTGVSQNPRHKITKRGQNVTFRCDPISEHNRLYWYRQTLGQGPEFLTYFQNEAQLEKSRLLSDRFSAERPKGSFSTLEIQRTEQGDSAMYLCASASQGAHEQYFGPGTRLTVT.

The chain employs TRBV6-1 and TRBJ1-5; D is uncertain. The V gene lost 2 bases and the J gene lost 3 bases, with 8 bases spanning the gap. This CDR3 is 14 amino acids long. Germline-derived CDR1 and CDR2 are MNHNS and SASEGT. DNA of the CDR3: TGTGCCAGCAGTGAAATCGGTACCAATCAGCCCCAGCATTTT. This translates into CASSEIGTNQPQHF.